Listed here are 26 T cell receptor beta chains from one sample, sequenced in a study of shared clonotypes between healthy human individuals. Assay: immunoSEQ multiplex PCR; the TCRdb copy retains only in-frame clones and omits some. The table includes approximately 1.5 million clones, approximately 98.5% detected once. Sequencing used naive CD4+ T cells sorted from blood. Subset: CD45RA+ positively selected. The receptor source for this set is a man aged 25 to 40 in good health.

The CDR3 spells CASMGEKLFF. In nucleotides, the CDR3 is TGTGCCAGTATGGGTGAAAAACTGTTTTTT. The chain is built from TRBV19 and TRBJ1-4; no clear D. V was trimmed by 7 bases and J by 7 bases, leaving 4 bases between them. CDR3 length: 10 amino acids. CDR1 LNHDA and CDR2 SQIVND come from the germline V gene (reference sequence).

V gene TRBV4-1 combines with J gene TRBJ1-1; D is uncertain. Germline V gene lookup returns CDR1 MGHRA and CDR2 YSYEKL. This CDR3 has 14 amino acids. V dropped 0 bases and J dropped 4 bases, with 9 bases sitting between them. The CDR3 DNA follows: TGCGCCAGCAGCCAAGACACCCGGAGCACTGAAGCTTTCTTT. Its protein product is CASSQDTRSTEAFF.

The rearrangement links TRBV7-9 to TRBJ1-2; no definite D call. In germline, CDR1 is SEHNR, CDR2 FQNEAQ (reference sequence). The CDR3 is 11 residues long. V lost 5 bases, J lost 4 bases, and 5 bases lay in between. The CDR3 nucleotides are TGTGCCAGCAGCCCCATCTATGGCTACACCTTC. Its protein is CASSPIYGYTF.

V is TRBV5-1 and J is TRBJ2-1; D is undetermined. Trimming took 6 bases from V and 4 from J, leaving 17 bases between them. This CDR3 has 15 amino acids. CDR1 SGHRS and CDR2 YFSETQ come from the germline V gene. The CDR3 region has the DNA TGCGCCAGCAACTCTCCGGATTTGGAGTACAATGAGCAGTTCTTC. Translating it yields CASNSPDLEYNEQFF.

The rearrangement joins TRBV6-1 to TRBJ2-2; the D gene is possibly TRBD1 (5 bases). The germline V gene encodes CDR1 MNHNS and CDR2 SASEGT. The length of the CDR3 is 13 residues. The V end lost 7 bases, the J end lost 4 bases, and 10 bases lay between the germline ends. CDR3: CASTRAATGELFF. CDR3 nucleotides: TGTGCCAGCACCAGGGCCGCCACCGGGGAGCTGTTTTTT.

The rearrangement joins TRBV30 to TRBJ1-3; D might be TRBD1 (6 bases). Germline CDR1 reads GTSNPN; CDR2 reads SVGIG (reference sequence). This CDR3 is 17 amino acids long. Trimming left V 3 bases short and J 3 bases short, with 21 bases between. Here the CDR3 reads CAWRGLVKGESGNTIYF. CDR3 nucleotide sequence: TGTGCCTGGAGAGGACTCGTAAAGGGGGAGAGTGGAAACACCATATATTTT.

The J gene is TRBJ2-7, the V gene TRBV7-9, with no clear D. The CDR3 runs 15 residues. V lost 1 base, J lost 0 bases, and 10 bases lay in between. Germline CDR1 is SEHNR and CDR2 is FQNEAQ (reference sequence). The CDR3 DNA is TGTGCCAGCAGCTTAGAGGGTCTAGGCTCCTACGAGCAGTACTTC. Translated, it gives CASSLEGLGSYEQYF.

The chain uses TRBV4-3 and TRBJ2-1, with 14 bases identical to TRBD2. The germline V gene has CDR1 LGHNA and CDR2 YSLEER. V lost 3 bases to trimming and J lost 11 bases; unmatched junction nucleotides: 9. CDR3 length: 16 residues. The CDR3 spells CASSQKRLAGGFKQFF. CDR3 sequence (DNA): TGCGCCAGCAGCCAGAAGCGACTAGCGGGGGGGTTTAAGCAGTTCTTC.

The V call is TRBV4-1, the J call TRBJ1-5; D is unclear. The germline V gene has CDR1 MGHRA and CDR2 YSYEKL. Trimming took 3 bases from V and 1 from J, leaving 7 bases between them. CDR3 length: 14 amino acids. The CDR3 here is CASSQGQSNQPQHF. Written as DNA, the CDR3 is TGCGCCAGCAGCCAGGGCCAGAGCAATCAGCCCCAGCATTTT.

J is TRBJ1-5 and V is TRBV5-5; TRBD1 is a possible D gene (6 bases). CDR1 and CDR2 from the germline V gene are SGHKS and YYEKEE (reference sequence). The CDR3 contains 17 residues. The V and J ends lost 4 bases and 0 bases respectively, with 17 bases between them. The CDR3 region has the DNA TGTGCCAGCAGCCCAGATGGGACATCTTATAGCAATCAGCCCCAGCATTTT. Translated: CASSPDGTSYSNQPQHF.

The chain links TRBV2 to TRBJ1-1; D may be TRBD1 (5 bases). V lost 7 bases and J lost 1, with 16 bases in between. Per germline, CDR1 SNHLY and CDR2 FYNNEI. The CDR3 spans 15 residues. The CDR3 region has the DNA TGTGCCAGCACCCCGTTTTGGGGCAGGAACACTGAAGCTTTCTTT. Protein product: CASTPFWGRNTEAFF. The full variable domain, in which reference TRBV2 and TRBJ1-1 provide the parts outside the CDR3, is EPEVTQTPSHQVTQMGQEVILRCVPISNHLYFYWYRQILGQKVEFLVSFYNNEISEKSEIFDDQFSVERPDGSNFTLKIRSTKLEDSAMYFCASTPFWGRNTEAFFGQGTRLTVV.

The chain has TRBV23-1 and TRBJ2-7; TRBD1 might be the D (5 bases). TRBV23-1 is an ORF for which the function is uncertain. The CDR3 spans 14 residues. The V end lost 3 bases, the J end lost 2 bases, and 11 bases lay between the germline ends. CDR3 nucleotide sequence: TGCGCCAGCAGTCACCGTGGACATCCCTACGAGCAGTACTTC. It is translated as CASSHRGHPYEQYF.

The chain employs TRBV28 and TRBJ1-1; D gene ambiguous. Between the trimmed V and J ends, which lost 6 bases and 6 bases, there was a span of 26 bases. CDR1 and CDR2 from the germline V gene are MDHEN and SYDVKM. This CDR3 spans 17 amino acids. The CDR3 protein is CASSSRPIWGFVAEAFF. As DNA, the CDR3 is TGTGCCAGCAGCTCCCGGCCTATCTGGGGTTTTGTCGCTGAAGCTTTCTTT. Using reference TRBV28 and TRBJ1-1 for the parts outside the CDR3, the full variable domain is DVKVTQSSRYLVKRTGEKVFLECVQDMDHENMFWYRQDPGLGLRLIYFSYDVKMKEKGDIPEGYSVSREKKERFSLILESASTNQTSMYLCASSSRPIWGFVAEAFFGQGTRLTVV.

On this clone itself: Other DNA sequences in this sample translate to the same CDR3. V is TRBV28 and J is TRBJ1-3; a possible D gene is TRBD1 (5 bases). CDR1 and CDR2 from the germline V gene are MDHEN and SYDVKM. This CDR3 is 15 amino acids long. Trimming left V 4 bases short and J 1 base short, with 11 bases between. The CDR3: CASSSTGFSGNTIYF. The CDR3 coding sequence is TGTGCCAGCAGTTCCACAGGCTTTTCTGGAAACACCATATATTTT.

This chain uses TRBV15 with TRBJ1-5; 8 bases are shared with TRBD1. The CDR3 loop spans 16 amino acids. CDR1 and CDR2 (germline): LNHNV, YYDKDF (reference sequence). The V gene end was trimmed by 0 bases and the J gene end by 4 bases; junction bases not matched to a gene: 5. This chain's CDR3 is CATSRDRQGTNQPQHF. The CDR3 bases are TGTGCCACCAGCAGAGATCGACAGGGGACGAATCAGCCCCAGCATTTT.

The DNA for the CDR3 is TGTGCCAGCAGTTACCGTACAGGGGTAGAGACCCAGTACTTC. Amino acid sequence: CASSYRTGVETQYF. V usage is TRBV6-5 and J usage is TRBJ2-5; the match to TRBD1 covers 7 bases. CDR3 size: 14 residues. V shed 2 bases and J 4 bases; nucleotides not matched to a gene: 4. The germline CDR1 and CDR2 sequences are MNHEY and SVGAGI.

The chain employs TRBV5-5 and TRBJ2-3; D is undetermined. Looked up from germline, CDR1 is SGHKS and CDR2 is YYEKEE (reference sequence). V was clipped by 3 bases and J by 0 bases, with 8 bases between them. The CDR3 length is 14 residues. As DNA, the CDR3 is TGTGCCAGCAGCTCCGCGGCAAGCACAGATACGCAGTATTTT. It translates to CASSSAASTDTQYF. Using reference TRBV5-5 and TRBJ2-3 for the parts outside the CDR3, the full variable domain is DAGVTQSPTHLIKTRGQQVTLRCSPISGHKSVSWYQQVLGQGPQFIFQYYEKEERGRGNFPDRFSARQFPNYSSELNVNALLLGDSALYLCASSSAASTDTQYFGPGTRLTVL.

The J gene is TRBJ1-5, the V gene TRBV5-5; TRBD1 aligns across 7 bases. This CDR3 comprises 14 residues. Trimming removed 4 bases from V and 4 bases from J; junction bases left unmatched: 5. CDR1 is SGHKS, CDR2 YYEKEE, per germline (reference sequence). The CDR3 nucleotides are TGTGCCAGCAGCCAACTGGACAGGAATCAGCCCCAGCATTTT. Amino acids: CASSQLDRNQPQHF.

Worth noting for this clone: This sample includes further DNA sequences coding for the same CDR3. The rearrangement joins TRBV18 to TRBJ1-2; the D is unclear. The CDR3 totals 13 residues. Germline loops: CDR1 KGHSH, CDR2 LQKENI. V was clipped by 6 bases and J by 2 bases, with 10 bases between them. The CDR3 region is CASSPEENYGYTF. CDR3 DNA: TGTGCCAGCTCCCCCGAGGAAAACTATGGCTACACCTTC.

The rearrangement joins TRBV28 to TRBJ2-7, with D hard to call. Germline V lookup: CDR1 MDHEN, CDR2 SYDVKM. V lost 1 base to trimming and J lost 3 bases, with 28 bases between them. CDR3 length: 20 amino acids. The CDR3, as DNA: TGTGCCAGCAGTTTATTCCCCGACTTTGATAGCCGGTTAAGGGACTACGAGCAGTACTTC. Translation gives CASSLFPDFDSRLRDYEQYF.

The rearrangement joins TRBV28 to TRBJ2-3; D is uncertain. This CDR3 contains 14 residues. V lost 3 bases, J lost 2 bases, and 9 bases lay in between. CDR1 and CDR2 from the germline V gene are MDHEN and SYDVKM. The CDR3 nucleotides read TGTGCCAGCAGTTTGGGTCAGGACACAGATACGCAGTATTTT. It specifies CASSLGQDTDTQYF.

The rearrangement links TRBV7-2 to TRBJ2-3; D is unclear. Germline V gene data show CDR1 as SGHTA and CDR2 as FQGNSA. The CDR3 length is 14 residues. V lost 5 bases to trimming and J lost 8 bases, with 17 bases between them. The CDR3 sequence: CASSPGRALSTQYF. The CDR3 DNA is TGTGCCAGCAGCCCAGGACGCGCCCTGAGTACGCAGTATTTT.

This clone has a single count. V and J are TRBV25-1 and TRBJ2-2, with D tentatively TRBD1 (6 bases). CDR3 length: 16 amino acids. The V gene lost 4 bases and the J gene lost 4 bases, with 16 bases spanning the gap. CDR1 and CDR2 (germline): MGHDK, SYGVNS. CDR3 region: CASSGSARGRTGELFF. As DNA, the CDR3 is TGTGCCAGCAGTGGTTCGGCCAGGGGACGCACCGGGGAGCTGTTTTTT.

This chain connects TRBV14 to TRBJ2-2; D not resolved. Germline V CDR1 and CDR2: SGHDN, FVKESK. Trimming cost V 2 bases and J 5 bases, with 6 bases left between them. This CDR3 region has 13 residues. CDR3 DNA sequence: TGTGCCAGCAGCCAATTGAGGACCGGGGAGCTGTTTTTT. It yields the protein CASSQLRTGELFF.

In DNA form, the CDR3 reads TGTGCCAGCAGTGTCGAACTAGCGGCTTACAATGAGCAGTTCTTC. Protein product: CASSVELAAYNEQFF. The chain is built from TRBV6-1 and TRBJ2-1; 8 bases match TRBD2. V dropped 4 bases and J dropped 4; count of bases not matched to a gene: 6. The germline gives CDR1 MNHNS, CDR2 SASEGT. The CDR3 covers 15 residues.

The CDR3 DNA reads as TGTGCCAGCAGCGCTCGGACAGGGAGAACCTACGAGCAGTACTTC. This sequence encodes CASSARTGRTYEQYF. This chain connects TRBV7-6 to TRBJ2-7, with 8 bases matching TRBD1. The germline CDR1 and CDR2 sequences are SGHVS and FNYEAQ. Unmatched junction bases numbered 8, after V lost 5 bases and J lost 2 bases. The CDR3 runs to 15 residues.